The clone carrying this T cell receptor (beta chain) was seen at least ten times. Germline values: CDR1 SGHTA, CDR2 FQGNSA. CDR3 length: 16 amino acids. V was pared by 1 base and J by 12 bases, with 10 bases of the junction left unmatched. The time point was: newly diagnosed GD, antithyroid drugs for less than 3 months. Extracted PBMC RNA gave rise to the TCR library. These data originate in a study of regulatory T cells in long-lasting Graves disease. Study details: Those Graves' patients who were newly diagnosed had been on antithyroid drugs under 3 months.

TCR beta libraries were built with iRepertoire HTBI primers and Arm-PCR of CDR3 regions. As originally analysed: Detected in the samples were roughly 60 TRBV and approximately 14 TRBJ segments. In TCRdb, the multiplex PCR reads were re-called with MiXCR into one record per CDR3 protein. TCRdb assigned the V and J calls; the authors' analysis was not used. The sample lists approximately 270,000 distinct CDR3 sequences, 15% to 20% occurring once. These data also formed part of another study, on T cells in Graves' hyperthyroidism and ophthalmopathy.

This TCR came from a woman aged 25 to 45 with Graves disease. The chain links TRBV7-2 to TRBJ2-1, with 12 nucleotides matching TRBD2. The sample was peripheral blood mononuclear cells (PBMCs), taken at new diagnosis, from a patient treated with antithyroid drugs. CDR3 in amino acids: CASSLVPSGGASGQFF. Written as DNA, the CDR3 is TGTGCCAGCAGCTTAGTGCCTAGCGGGGGGGCCAGTGGGCAGTTCTTC.